This entry lists 14 T cell receptor beta chains sequenced from one sample in a study of blood T cells in healthy people across ages. A sample-barcoded 5' primer and a J-beta primer mix were used in a second PCR of about 7 to 12 cycles. In TCRdb, the 5' RACE reads were re-called with MiXCR into one record per CDR3 protein. The table includes approximately 680,000 distinct CDR3 sequences, about 32% detected once. The sample was blood. The receptors were sampled from a woman older than 75 in good health.

The genes are TRBV6-6 and TRBJ1-1, with 9 bases identical to TRBD1. V gave up 6 bases and J gave up 1 base; unmatched junction bases: 9. Germline V lookup: CDR1 MNHNY, CDR2 SVGAGI (reference sequence). CDR3 length: 16 amino acids. CDR3 in amino acids: CASSLQRQGGNTEAFF. CDR3 DNA: TGTGCCAGCAGCCTACAACGACAGGGGGGGAACACTGAAGCTTTCTTT.

For the CDR3, the DNA is TGTGCCAGCAGTGATAGCGGGGCGGAGAGTGTCTACAATGAGCAGTACTTC. Protein product: CASSDSGAESVYNEQYF. This chain connects TRBV7-2 to TRBJ2-1, with TRBD2 matching over 8 bases. The J call may be incorrect, as the DNA end agrees better with TRBJ2-7. This CDR3 comprises 17 residues. Germline assignment: CDR1 SGHTA and CDR2 FQGNSA.

Ten or more counts support this clonotype. The chain combines TRBV18 with TRBJ2-7; 7 nucleotides line up with TRBD1. This CDR3 comprises 15 residues. V was pared by 5 bases and J by 3 bases, with 10 bases of the junction left unmatched. Germline-derived CDR1 and CDR2 are KGHSH and LQKENI. The CDR3 DNA sequence: TGTGCCAGCTCATCATTGGGACAGCAGCTCTACGAGCAGTACTTC. Protein sequence: CASSSLGQQLYEQYF.

The V call is TRBV6-5, the J call TRBJ1-6, with D perhaps matching TRBD1 (5 bases). This CDR3 contains 15 residues. The germline CDR1 and CDR2 sequences are MNHEY and SVGAGI. Trimming stripped 0 bases from V and 13 bases from J, with 16 bases between. In DNA form, the CDR3 reads TGTGCCAGCAGTTACTCGAGCCAGGGTCAAGGGCCCCTCCACTTT. This encodes CASSYSSQGQGPLHF.

This clonotype has ten or more counts. This chain links TRBV4-3 with TRBJ1-2; 7 bases align to TRBD1. CDR1 and CDR2 (germline): LGHNA, YSLEER. V dropped 1 base and J dropped 4; count of bases not matched to a gene: 6. The CDR3 is 15 amino acids. The CDR3 DNA reads as TGCGCCAGCAGCCAAGTCAGAGGGGGCGGCTATGGCTACACCTTC. It yields the protein CASSQVRGGGYGYTF.

This clonotype was recorded at least ten times. The genes are TRBV6-5 and TRBJ2-1; D is unresolved. The V gene's germline CDR1 is MNHEY and CDR2 SVGAGI. V was trimmed by 8 bases and J by 2 bases, leaving 16 bases between them. The CDR3 spans 15 residues. CDR3 DNA sequence: TGTGCCAGCGGTGATCAGCGCAGCCCCTACAATGAGCAGTTCTTC. Its translation: CASGDQRSPYNEQFF.

This clonotype turned up a few times. V is TRBV4-3 and J is TRBJ1-1, with D possibly being TRBD1 (6 bases). Germline V gene sequence: CDR1 LGHNA, CDR2 YSLEER. Trimming pared 4 bases from V and 10 bases from J, leaving 13 bases between. CDR3 length: 12 residues. The CDR3 here is CASSPLGGTAFF. CDR3 in DNA: TGCGCCAGCAGCCCACTCGGGGGCACAGCTTTCTTT.

This clonotype was recorded at least ten times. V gene TRBV7-3 combines with J gene TRBJ2-1; D perhaps matches TRBD1 (5 bases). Deletions cut 2 bases from V and 9 bases from J, with 14 bases between. This CDR3 region has 14 residues. The germline gives CDR1 SGHTA, CDR2 FQGTGA. For the CDR3, the DNA is TGTGCCAGCAGCTTATTTTCAGGGTCAATTGAGCAGTTCTTC. Protein sequence: CASSLFSGSIEQFF.

At least ten counts were recorded for this clonotype. V and J are TRBV6-1 and TRBJ2-1; TRBD2 might be the D (6 bases). Germline CDR1 is MNHNS and CDR2 is SASEGT. The CDR3 is 15 amino acids. V was trimmed by 6 bases and J by 0 bases, leaving 12 bases between them. The CDR3 sequence is CASRPGDSSYNEQFF. The DNA of the CDR3 is TGTGCCAGCAGACCGGGGGATAGCTCCTACAATGAGCAGTTCTTC.

The chain is built from TRBV11-3 and TRBJ2-6, with a weak D call TRBD1 (6 bases). V lost 5 bases to trimming and J lost 0 bases, with 17 bases between them. This CDR3 spans 18 amino acids. The V gene's germline CDR1 is SGHNT and CDR2 YENEEA. The CDR3 region is CASSPRSRGNSGANVLTF. CDR3 bases: TGTGCCAGCAGCCCCCGGAGCAGGGGTAACTCTGGGGCCAACGTCCTGACTTTC. Full variable domain (rest looked up from reference TRBV11-3 and TRBJ2-6): EAGVVQSPRYKIIEKKQPVAFWCNPISGHNTLYWYLQNLGQGPELLIRYENEEAVDDSQLPKDRFSAERLKGVDSTLKIQPAELGDSAVYLCASSPRSRGNSGANVLTFGAGSRLTVL.

V and J are TRBV4-1 and TRBJ1-2; a possible D gene is TRBD1 (6 bases). In germline, CDR1 is MGHRA, CDR2 YSYEKL. Trimming removed 3 bases from V and 4 bases from J, with 18 bases in between. This CDR3 has 16 residues. This chain's CDR3 is CASSQEMISGVYGYTF. The CDR3 coding sequence is TGCGCCAGCAGCCAGGAGATGATATCAGGGGTCTATGGCTACACCTTC.

This clonotype was observed many times. The chain employs TRBV6-6 and TRBJ1-2, with 9 nucleotides matching TRBD1. Trimming at V came to 5 bases and at J to 3 bases, leaving 13 bases not matched to a gene. CDR3 length: 17 amino acids. Germline V gene lookup returns CDR1 MNHNY and CDR2 SVGAGI (reference sequence). The CDR3 DNA follows: TGTGCCAGCAGTCCCCCGGGGACAGGGACTTCCTACTATGGCTACACCTTC. Encoded protein: CASSPPGTGTSYYGYTF.

Only a few counts were recorded for this clonotype. The chain recombines TRBV20-1 with TRBJ1-2; the match to TRBD1 covers 7 bases. This CDR3 comprises 13 residues. CDR1 DFQATT and CDR2 SNEGSKA come from the germline V gene (reference sequence). The ends lost 0 bases at V and 8 bases at J; junction bases unmatched: 6. The DNA for the CDR3 is TGCAGTGCTAGAGAGGAACAGGGGAGAGGCTACACCTTC. Translating gives CSAREEQGRGYTF.

This clonotype was seen a few times. This chain uses TRBV4-1 with TRBJ1-4; D remains ambiguous. Trimming removed 0 bases from V and 5 bases from J, with 16 bases in between. The CDR3 runs 17 residues. Germline V gene lookup returns CDR1 MGHRA and CDR2 YSYEKL. CDR3 residues: CASSQDWQSNRNEKLFF. CDR3 in DNA: TGCGCCAGCAGCCAAGATTGGCAGTCAAACAGAAATGAAAAACTGTTTTTT.